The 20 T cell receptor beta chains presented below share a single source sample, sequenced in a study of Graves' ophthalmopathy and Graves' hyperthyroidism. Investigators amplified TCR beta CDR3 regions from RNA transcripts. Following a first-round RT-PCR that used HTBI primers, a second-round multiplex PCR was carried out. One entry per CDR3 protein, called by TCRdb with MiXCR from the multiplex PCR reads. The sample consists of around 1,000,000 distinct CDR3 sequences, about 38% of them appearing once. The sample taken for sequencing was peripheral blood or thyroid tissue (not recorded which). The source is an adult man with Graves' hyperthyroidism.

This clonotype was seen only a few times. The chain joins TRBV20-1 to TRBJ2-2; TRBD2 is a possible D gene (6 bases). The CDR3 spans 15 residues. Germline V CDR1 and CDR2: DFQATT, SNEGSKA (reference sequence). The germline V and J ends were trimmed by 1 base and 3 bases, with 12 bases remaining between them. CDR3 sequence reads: CSARVTGEDTGELFF. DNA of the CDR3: TGCAGTGCTAGAGTAACGGGAGAGGACACCGGGGAGCTGTTTTTT.

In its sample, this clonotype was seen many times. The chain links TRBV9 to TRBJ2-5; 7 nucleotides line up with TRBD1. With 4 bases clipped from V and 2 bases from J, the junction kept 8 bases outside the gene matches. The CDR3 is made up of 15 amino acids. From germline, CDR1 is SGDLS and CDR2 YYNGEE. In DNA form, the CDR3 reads TGTGCCAGCAGCCCCCGACAGGGTTGGCAAGAGACCCAGTACTTC. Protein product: CASSPRQGWQETQYF.

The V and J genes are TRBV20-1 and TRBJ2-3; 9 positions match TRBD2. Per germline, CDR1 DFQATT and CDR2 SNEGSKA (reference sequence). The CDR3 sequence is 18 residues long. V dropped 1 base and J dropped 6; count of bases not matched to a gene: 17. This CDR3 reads CSARVWVSAGGPSDTQYF. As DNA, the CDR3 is TGCAGTGCTAGAGTTTGGGTGTCTGCGGGAGGGCCGTCGGATACGCAGTATTTT.

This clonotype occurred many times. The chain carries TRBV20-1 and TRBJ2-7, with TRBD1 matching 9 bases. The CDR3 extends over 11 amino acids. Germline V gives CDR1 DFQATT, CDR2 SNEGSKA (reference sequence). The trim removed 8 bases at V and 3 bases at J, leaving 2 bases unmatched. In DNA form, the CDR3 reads TGCAGTCGGGACAGGGTCTACGAGCAGTACTTC. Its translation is CSRDRVYEQYF.

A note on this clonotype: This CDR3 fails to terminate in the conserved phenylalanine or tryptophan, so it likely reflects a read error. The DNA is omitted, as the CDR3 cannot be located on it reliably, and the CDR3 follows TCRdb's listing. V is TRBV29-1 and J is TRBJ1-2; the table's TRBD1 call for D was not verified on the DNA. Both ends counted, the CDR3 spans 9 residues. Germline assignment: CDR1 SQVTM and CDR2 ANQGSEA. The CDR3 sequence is CSVEWAQGS.

In DNA, the CDR3 is TGCGCCAGCAGCCAAAGCCAGTCCCATGGGTCGCCCCTCCACTTT. Translated: CASSQSQSHGSPLHF. J is TRBJ1-6 and V is TRBV5-1; no firm D call. The ends were cut back, 4 bases at V and 13 bases at J, with 21 bases in the middle. Per the germline V gene, CDR1 is SGHRS and CDR2 is YFSETQ. The CDR3 consists of 15 residues. Together with reference TRBV5-1 and TRBJ1-6, the CDR3 gives the full variable domain: KAGVTQTPRYLIKTRGQQVTLSCSPISGHRSVSWYQQTPGQGLQFLFEYFSETQRNKGNFPGRFSGRQFSNSRSEMNVSTLELGDSALYLCASSQSQSHGSPLHFGNGTRLTVT.

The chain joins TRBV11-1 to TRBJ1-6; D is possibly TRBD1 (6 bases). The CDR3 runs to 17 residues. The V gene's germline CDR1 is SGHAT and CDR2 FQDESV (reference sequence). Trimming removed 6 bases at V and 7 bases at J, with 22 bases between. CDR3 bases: TGTGCCAGCAGGAGAGGACAGACCATCACCCTCAATTCACCCCTCCACTTT. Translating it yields CASRRGQTITLNSPLHF.

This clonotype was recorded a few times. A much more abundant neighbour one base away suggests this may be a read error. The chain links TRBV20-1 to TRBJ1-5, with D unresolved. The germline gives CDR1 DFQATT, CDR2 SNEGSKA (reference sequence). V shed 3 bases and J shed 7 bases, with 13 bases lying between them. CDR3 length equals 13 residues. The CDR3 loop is CSASREVAQPQHF. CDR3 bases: TGCAGTGCTAGTCGTGAGGTAGCCCAGCCCCAGCATTTT.

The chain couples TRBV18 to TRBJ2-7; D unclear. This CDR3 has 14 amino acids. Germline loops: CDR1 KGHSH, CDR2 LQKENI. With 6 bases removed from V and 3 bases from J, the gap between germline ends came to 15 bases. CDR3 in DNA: TGTGCCAGCTCCCCGGAACGGACGGGCTACGAGCAGTACTTC. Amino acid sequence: CASSPERTGYEQYF.

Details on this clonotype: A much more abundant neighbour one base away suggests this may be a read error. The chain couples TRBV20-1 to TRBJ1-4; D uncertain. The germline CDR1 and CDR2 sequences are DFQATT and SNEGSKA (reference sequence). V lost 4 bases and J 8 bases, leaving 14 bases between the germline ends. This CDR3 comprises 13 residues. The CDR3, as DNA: TGCAGTGCTATAGATGTGAAGGAGGAAAAACTGTTTTTT. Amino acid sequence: CSAIDVKEEKLFF.

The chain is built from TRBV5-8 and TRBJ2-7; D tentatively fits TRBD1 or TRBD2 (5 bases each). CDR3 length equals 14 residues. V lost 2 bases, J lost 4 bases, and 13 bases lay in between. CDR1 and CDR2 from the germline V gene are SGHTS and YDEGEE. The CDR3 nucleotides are TGTGCCAGCAGCTTTAGGGTGGGGGAGTACGAGCAGTACTTC. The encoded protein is CASSFRVGEYEQYF.

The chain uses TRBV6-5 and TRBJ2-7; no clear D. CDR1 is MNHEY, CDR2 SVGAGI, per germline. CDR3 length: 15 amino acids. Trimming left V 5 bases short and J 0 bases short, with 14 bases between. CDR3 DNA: TGTGCCAGCAGTCCCCGCGGACGGAGCTCCTACGAGCAGTACTTC. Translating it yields CASSPRGRSSYEQYF.

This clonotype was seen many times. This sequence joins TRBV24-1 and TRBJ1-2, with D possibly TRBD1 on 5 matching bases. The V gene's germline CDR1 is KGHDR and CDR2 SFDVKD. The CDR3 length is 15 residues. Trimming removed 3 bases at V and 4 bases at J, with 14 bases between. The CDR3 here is CATSDGLGRIYGYTF. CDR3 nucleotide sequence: TGTGCCACCAGTGATGGGTTGGGACGGATCTATGGCTACACCTTC.

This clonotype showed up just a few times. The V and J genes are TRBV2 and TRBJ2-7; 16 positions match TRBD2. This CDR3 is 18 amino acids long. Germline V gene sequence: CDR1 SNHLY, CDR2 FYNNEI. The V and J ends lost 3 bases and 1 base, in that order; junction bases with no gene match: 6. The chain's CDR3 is CASSEGLAGGLVSYEQYF. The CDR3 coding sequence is TGTGCCAGCAGTGAGGGACTAGCGGGGGGGCTAGTATCCTACGAGCAGTACTTC.

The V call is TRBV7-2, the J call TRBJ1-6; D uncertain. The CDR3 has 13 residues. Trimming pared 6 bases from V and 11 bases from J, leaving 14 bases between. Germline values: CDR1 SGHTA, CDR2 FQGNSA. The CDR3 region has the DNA TGTGCCAGCAGTGAACCGGGGAAGGCACCCCTCCACTTT. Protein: CASSEPGKAPLHF.

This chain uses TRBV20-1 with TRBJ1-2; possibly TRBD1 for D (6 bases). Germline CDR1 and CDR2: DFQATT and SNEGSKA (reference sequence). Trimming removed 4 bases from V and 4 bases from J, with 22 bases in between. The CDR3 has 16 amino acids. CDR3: CSATYGRWGRGYGYTF. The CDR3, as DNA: TGCAGTGCTACCTACGGGAGATGGGGGCGAGGCTATGGCTACACCTTC.

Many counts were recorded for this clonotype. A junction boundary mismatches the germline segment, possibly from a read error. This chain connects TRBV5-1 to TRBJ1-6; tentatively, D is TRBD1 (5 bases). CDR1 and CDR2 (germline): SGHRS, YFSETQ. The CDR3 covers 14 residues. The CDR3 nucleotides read TGTGCCAGCAGCTTCGGGACTGCAAATTCACCCCTCCACTTT. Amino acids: CASSFGTANSPLHF. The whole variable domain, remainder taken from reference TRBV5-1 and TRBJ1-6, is KAGVTQTPRYLIKTRGQQVTLSCSPISGHRSVSWYQQTPGQGLQFLFEYFSETQRNKGNFPGRFSGRQFSNSRSEMNVSTLELGDSALYLCASSFGTANSPLHFGNGTRLTVT.

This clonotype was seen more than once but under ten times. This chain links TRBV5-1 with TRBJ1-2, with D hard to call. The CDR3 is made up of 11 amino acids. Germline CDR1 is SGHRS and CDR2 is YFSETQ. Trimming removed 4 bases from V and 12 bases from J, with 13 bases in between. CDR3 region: CASSPASGNTF. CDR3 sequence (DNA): TGCGCCAGCAGCCCAGCGTCTGGAAACACCTTC.

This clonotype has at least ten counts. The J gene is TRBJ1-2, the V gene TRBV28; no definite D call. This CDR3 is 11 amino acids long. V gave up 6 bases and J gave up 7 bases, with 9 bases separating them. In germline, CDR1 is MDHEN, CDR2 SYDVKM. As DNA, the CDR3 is TGTGCCAGCAGGGGTTATGCTGGCTACACCTTC. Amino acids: CASRGYAGYTF.

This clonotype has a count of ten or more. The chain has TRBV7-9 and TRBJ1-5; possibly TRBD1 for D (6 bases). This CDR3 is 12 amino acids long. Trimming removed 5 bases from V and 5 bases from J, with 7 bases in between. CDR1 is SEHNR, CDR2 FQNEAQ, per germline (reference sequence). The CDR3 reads CASSPGDQPQHF. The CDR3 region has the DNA TGTGCCAGCAGCCCAGGGGATCAGCCCCAGCATTTT.